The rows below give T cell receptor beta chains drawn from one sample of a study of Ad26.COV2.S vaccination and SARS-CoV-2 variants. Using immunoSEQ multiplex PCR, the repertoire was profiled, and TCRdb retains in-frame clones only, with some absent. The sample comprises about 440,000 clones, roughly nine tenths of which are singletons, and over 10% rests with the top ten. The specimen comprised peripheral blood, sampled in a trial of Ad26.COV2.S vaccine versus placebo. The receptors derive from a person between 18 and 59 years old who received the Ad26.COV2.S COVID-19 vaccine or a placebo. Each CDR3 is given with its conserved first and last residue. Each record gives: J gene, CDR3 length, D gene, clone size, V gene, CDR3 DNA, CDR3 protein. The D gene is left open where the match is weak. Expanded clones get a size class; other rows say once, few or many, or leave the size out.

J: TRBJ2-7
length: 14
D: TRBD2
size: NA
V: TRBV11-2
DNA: TGTGCCAGCAGCTTAGGGAGTAGCGGGATGCGGCAGTACTTC
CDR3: CASSLGSSGMRQYF

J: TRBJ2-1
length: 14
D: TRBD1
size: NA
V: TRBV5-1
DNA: TGCGCCAGCAGCTCGGGACAGGGAGGCAATGAGCAGTTCTTC
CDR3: CASSSGQGGNEQFF

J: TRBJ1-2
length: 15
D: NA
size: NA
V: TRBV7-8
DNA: TGTGCCAGCAGCTTCGTCGGGGGGCACAACTATGGCTACACCTTC
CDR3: CASSFVGGHNYGYTF

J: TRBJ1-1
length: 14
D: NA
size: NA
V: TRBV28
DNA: TGTGCCAGCAGTTTATCGGGGGGGCACACTGAAGCTTTCTTT
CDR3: CASSLSGGHTEAFF

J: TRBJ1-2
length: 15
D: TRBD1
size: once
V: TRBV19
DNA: TGTGCCAGTACCCTTGACAGGGGACGCCTCTATGGCTACACCTTC
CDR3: CASTLDRGRLYGYTF

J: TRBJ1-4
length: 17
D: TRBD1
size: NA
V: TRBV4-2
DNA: TGTGCCAGCAGCCAAGATAGGGGGACAGGGGGCCATGAAAAACTGTTTTTT
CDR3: CASSQDRGTGGHEKLFF

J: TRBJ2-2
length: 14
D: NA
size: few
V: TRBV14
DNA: TGTGCCAGCAGCCAAGTAAAGTTGGGCGGGGAGCTGTTTTTT
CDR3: CASSQVKLGGELFF

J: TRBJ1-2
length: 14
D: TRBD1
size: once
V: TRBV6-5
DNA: TGTGCCAGCAGCGGGACAGGGGCAAACTATGGCTACACCTTC
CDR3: CASSGTGANYGYTF

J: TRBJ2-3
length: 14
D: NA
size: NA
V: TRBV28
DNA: TGTGCCAGCAGTCATAAAAGAAGGGCAGATACGCAGTATTTT
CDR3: CASSHKRRADTQYF

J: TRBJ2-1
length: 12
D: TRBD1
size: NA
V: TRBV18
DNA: TGTGCCAGCTCACCCCCGGGACAGAGACAGTTCTTC
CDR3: CASSPPGQRQFF

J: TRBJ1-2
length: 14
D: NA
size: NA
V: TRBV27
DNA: TGTGCCAGCAGGGCTACACCCGCCCCCTATGGCTACACCTTC
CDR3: CASRATPAPYGYTF

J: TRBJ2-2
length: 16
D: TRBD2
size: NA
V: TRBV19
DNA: TGTGCCAGTAGTATGCCGGGAGGACAGAACACCGGGGAGCTGTTTTTT
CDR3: CASSMPGGQNTGELFF

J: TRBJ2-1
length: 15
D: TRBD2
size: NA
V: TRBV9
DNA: TGTGCCAGCAGCGTAGCTAGTCGGGGGGGTAATGAGCAGTTCTTC
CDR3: CASSVASRGGNEQFF

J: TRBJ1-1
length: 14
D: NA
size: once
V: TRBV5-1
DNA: TGCGCCAGCAGCTCACAGACAGGCGGCACTGAAGCTTTCTTT
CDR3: CASSSQTGGTEAFF

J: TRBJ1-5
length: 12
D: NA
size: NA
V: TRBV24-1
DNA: TGTGCCACTGCTCAGGGAGATCAGCCCCAGCATTTT
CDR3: CATAQGDQPQHF

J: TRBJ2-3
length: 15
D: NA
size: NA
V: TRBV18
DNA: TGTGCCAGCTCACCCGTTCGGGGCGGGGTAAATACGCAGTATTTT
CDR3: CASSPVRGGVNTQYF

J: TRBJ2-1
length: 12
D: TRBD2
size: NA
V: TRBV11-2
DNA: TGTGCCAGCAGCTTAGATAGCGGGAGTCAGTTCTTC
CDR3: CASSLDSGSQFF

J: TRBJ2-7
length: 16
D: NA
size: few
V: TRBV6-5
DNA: TGTGCCAGCAGTTACTCGCAACGGAGCCCCCTCGCCGAGCAGTACTTC
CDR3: CASSYSQRSPLAEQYF

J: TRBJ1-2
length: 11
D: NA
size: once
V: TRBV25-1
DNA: TGTGCCAGCAGTGTTTCTGGTGGCTACACCTTC
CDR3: CASSVSGGYTF

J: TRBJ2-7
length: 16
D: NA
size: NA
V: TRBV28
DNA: TGTGCCAGCAGTTTTCACCTAAGACAGTACAACGACGAGCAGTACTTC
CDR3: CASSFHLRQYNDEQYF

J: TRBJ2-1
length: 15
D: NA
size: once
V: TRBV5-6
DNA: TGTGCCAGCAGCTTCCGCCCGACCGCCTACAATGAGCAGTTCTTC
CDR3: CASSFRPTAYNEQFF

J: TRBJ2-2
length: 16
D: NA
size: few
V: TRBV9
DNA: TGTGCCACCGGCCCAGCGTTGTCCCGGGGGTCCGGGGAGCTGTTTTTT
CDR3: CATGPALSRGSGELFF

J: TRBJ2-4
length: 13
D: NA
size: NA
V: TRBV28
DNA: TGTGCCAGCAGTCCCCCACACAACAACATTCAGTACTTC
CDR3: CASSPPHNNIQYF

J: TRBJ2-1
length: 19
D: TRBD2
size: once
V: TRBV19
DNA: TGTGCCAGTACCCGAAGAGGGGGGGGACTAGCCGCCGGGCACAATGAGCAGTTCTTC
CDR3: CASTRRGGGLAAGHNEQFF